Below are 11 T cell receptor beta chains sequenced from a single sample in a study of cytomegalovirus exposure and HLA in healthy donors. Use of 60 Vbeta and 13 Jbeta primers characterized the PCR. Profiling relied on immunoSEQ multiplex PCR, and the TCRdb table lists in-frame clones only, not all of them. This sample has some 110,000 clones, with 60% to 80% found just once. Sequencing input: PBMCs. The receptors here all came from a man aged 40-49 years in good health and CMV-seronegative.

The chain links TRBV7-2 to TRBJ2-4; 12 nucleotides agree with TRBD2. The CDR3 runs to 19 residues. Germline CDR1 is SGHTA and CDR2 is FQGNSA. Trimming removed 1 base from V and 8 bases from J; junction bases left unmatched: 15. CDR3 coding DNA: TGTGCCAGCAGCTTAGGATATAGGCTAGCGGGGGGGTCATCGGACATTCAGTACTTC. This gives the protein CASSLGYRLAGGSSDIQYF.

A note on this clone: This same CDR3 is encoded by further DNA sequences in the sample. The gene calls are TRBV5-4 and TRBJ2-5, with TRBD1 identical over 7 bases. Germline V gene sequence: CDR1 SGHNT, CDR2 YYREEE (reference sequence). V trimming: 2 bases; J trimming: 5 bases; junction bases outside the gene matches: 3. The CDR3 runs to 13 residues. Written as DNA, the CDR3 is TGTGCCAGCAGCTTAAGGGGGCAGGAGACCCAGTACTTC. Encoded protein: CASSLRGQETQYF.

This rearrangement joins TRBV9 to TRBJ1-6, with 9 bases fitting TRBD1. Germline CDR1 is SGDLS and CDR2 is YYNGEE. With 4 bases clipped from V and 7 bases from J, the junction kept 9 bases outside the gene matches. This CDR3 has 16 residues. The CDR3 sequence is CASSPGRTGANSPLHF. The CDR3 nucleotides are TGTGCCAGCAGCCCCGGCCGGACAGGGGCCAATTCACCCCTCCACTTT.

The gene calls are TRBV5-1 and TRBJ2-5, with 13 bases that match TRBD2. J gave up 2 bases and V 4 bases, and 11 bases lay outside the gene matches. The CDR3 is 18 amino acids. Per germline, CDR1 SGHRS and CDR2 YFSETQ. Here the CDR3 DNA reads TGCGCCAGCAGCACAGGACTAGCGGGGGTGTTACGACAAGAGACCCAGTACTTC. Protein sequence: CASSTGLAGVLRQETQYF.

The genes are TRBV7-2 and TRBJ1-3, with 7 bases fitting TRBD1. With V trimmed by 3 bases and J by 4 bases, 3 bases remained unmatched. The CDR3 is 14 amino acids. The germline V gene encodes CDR1 SGHTA and CDR2 FQGNSA. The CDR3, as DNA: TGTGCCAGCAGCTTGGGGACAGCCGGAAACACCATATATTTT. Protein: CASSLGTAGNTIYF.

There are a few counts of this clone. The chain combines TRBV6-1 with TRBJ1-4, with D possibly matching TRBD1 (5 bases). CDR1 and CDR2 from the germline V gene are MNHNS and SASEGT. This CDR3 comprises 16 residues. The V and J ends lost 3 bases and 7 bases respectively, with 18 bases between them. CDR3 sequence: CASSDQPQNGGEKLFF. CDR3 DNA: TGTGCCAGCAGTGATCAGCCCCAGAACGGGGGTGAAAAACTGTTTTTT.

The rearrangement joins TRBV7-3 to TRBJ2-1; 13 bases map to TRBD2. Germline lookup yields CDR1 SGHTA and CDR2 FQGTGA. There are 16 residues in the CDR3. V lost 4 bases, J lost 5 bases, and 5 bases stayed unmatched. CDR3 amino acids: CASSSTSGGAHNEQFF. Written as DNA, the CDR3 is TGTGCCAGCAGCTCCACTAGCGGGGGGGCACACAATGAGCAGTTCTTC.

This chain uses TRBV19 with TRBJ2-1; weak D call: TRBD2 (5 bases). V was cut by 8 bases and J by 0 bases, with 11 bases left in between. The V gene's germline CDR1 is LNHDA and CDR2 SQIVND (reference sequence). The CDR3 sequence is 14 residues long. CDR3 amino acids: CASSTGSSYNEQFF. CDR3 nucleotide sequence: TGTGCCAGTTCTACGGGGAGCTCCTACAATGAGCAGTTCTTC.

The CDR3 region is CASSLQEYGYTF. Written as DNA, the CDR3 is TGTGCCAGCAGCTTACAGGAATATGGCTACACCTTC. V and J are TRBV7-9 and TRBJ1-2, with D unclear. Germline lookup yields CDR1 SEHNR and CDR2 FQNEAQ (reference sequence). Deletions cut 2 bases from V and 5 bases from J, with 6 bases between. The CDR3 runs to 12 residues.

As DNA, the CDR3 is TGTGCCAGCAGCCAACGGGGGGCCAGGGTAAACGGGGAGCTGTTTTTT. Encoded protein: CASSQRGARVNGELFF. This chain joins TRBV7-8 and TRBJ2-2; D might be TRBD2 (7 bases). CDR1 is SGHVS and CDR2 is FQNEAQ in the germline V gene. This CDR3 contains 16 residues. V shed 5 bases and J shed 7 bases, with 20 bases lying between them.

This clone has more than one count but fewer than ten. The V and J genes are TRBV29-1 and TRBJ1-5, with 7 nucleotides matching TRBD1. The CDR3 contains 12 residues. The germline CDR1 and CDR2 sequences are SQVTM and ANQGSEA. V shed 5 bases and J 5 bases; nucleotides not matched to a gene: 3. The CDR3 DNA reads TGCAGCGTTCTTACAGGGGATCAGCCCCAGCATTTT. Protein: CSVLTGDQPQHF.